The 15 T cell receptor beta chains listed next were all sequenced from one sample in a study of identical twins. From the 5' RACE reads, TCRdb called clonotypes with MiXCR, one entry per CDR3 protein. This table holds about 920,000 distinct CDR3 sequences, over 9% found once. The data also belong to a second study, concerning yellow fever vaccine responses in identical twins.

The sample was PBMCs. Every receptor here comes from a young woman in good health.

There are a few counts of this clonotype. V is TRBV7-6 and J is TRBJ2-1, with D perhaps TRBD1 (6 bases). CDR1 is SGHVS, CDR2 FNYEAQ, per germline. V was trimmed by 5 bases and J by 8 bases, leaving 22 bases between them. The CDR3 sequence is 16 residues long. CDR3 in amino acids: CASSRRNRASIDEQFF. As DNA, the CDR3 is TGTGCCAGCAGCCGCAGAAACAGGGCATCTATCGATGAGCAGTTCTTC.

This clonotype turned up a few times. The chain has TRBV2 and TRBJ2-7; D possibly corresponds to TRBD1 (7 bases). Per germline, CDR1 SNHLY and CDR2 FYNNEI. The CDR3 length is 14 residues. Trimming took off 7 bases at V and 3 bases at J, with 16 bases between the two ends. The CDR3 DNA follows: TGTGCCAGCATAGTCGACAGGGAGGTCTACGAGCAGTACTTC. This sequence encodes CASIVDREVYEQYF.

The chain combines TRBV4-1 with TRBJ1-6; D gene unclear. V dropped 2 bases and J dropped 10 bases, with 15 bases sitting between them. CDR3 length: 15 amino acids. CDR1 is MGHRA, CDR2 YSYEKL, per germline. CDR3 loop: CASSQLRFRYSPLHF. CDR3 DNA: TGCGCCAGCAGCCAATTGAGATTTAGGTACTCACCCCTCCACTTT.

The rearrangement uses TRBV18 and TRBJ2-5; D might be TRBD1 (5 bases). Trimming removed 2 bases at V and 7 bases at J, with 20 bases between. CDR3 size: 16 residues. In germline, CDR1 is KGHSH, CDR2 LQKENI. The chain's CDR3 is CASSPARALQERTQYF. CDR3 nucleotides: TGTGCCAGCTCACCAGCCAGGGCCCTCCAAGAGAGGACCCAGTACTTC.

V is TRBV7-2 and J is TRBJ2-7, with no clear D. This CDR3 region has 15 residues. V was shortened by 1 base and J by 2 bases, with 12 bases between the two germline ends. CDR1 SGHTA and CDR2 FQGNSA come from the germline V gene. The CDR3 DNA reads TGTGCCAGCAGCTTAGATCTATTCCCGACCTACGAGCAGTACTTC. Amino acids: CASSLDLFPTYEQYF.

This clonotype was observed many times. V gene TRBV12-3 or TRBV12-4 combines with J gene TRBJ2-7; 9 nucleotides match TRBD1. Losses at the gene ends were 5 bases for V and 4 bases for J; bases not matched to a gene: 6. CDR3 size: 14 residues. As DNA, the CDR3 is TGTGCCAGCAGTCTTGGGGGGACAGGGTACGAGCAGTACTTC. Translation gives CASSLGGTGYEQYF.

In DNA, the CDR3 is TGCAGTGCTCGACAGGGCCTACCCTACGAGCAGTACGTC. Translated: CSARQGLPYEQYV. V gene TRBV20-1 combines with J gene TRBJ2-7, with TRBD1 matching 7 bases. Trimming at V came to 5 bases and at J to 2 bases, leaving 6 bases not matched to a gene. CDR3 length: 13 amino acids. Germline loops: CDR1 DFQATT, CDR2 SNEGSKA (reference sequence).

The CDR3 DNA follows: TGCGCCAGCCGGGACTCCTCGAGATACACCGGGGAGCTGTTTTTT. Protein product: CASRDSSRYTGELFF. This chain connects TRBV5-1 to TRBJ2-2, with a possible D match to TRBD2 (6 bases). V gave up 7 bases and J gave up 3 bases, with 16 bases separating them. The germline V gene has CDR1 SGHRS and CDR2 YFSETQ. This CDR3 region has 15 residues.

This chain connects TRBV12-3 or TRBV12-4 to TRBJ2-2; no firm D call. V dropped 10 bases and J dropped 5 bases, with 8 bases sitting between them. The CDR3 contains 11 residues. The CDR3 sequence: CATAYTGELFF. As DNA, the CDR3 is TGTGCCACAGCATATACCGGGGAGCTGTTTTTT.

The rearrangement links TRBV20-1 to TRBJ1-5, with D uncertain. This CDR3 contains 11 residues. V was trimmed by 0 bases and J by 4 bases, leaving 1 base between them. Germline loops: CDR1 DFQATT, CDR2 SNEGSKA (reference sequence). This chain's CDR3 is CSARENQPQHF. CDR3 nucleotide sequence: TGCAGTGCTAGAGAAAATCAGCCCCAGCATTTT.

DNA for the CDR3: TGTGCCAGCAGCTTAGATGAAGTGAACACTGAAGCTTTCTTT. This sequence encodes CASSLDEVNTEAFF. The J gene is TRBJ1-1, the V gene TRBV7-9; D call uncertain. V lost 1 base and J 0 bases, leaving 6 bases between the germline ends. The germline CDR1 and CDR2 sequences are SEHNR and FQNEAQ (reference sequence). The CDR3 is 14 residues long.

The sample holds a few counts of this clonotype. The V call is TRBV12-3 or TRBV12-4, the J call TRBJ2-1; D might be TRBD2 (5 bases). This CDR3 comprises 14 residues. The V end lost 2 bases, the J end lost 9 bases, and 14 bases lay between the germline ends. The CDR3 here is CASSLSPPEGEQFF. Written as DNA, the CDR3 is TGTGCCAGCAGTTTATCCCCCCCCGAGGGTGAGCAGTTCTTC.

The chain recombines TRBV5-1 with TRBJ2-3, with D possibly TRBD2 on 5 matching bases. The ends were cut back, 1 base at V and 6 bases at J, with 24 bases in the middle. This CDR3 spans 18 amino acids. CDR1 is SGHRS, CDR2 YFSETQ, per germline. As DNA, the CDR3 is TGCGCCAGCAGCTTGAGAGGGAGTTCCTTTTCGCTAGTGGATACGCAGTATTTT. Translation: CASSLRGSSFSLVDTQYF.

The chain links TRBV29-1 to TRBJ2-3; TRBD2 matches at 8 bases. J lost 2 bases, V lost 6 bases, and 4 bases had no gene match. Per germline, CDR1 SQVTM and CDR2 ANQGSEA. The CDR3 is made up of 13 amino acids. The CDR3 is CSVIAGSTDTQYF. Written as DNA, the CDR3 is TGCAGCGTCATAGCGGGATCCACAGATACGCAGTATTTT.

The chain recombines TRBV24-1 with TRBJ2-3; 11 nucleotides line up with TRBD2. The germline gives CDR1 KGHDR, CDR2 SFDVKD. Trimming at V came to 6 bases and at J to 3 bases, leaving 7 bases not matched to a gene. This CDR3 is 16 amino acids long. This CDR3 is CATSPVAGGGTDTQYF. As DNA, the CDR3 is TGTGCCACCAGTCCTGTAGCGGGAGGGGGGACAGATACGCAGTATTTT.